A single sample gave rise to the 8 T cell receptor beta chains below, sequenced in a study of blood T cell repertoires in COVID-19. Profiling relied on immunoSEQ multiplex PCR, and the TCRdb table lists in-frame clones only, not all of them. The sample includes over 250,000 clones, 90% of them seen just once. Sequenced: PBMCs or T cells enriched from blood (not recorded which). These receptors all come from a woman aged 25-40 years who had recovered from COVID-19.

Note on this clone: This specimen includes other DNA sequences encoding the same CDR3. The chain recombines TRBV24-1 with TRBJ2-7; 9 nucleotides line up with TRBD1. V lost 3 bases, J lost 6 bases, and 2 bases stayed unmatched. The CDR3 consists of 13 residues. CDR1 KGHDR and CDR2 SFDVKD come from the germline V gene. The CDR3 region is CATSDPGQGEQYF. The DNA for the CDR3 is TGTGCCACCAGTGATCCGGGACAGGGCGAGCAGTACTTC.

Worth noting for this clone: This CDR3 is also generated by other DNA sequences in the sample. The chain combines TRBV18 with TRBJ1-2; the D is unclear. V was pared by 6 bases and J by 3 bases, with 11 bases between. Germline CDR1 and CDR2: KGHSH and LQKENI. This CDR3 spans 13 amino acids. CDR3 sequence reads: CASSPGEDYGYTF. CDR3 DNA sequence: TGTGCCAGCTCCCCGGGAGAGGACTATGGCTACACCTTC.

CDR3 region: CASSPQGSGVYEQYF. DNA for the CDR3: TGTGCCAGCTCACCCCAGGGTAGCGGGGTCTACGAGCAGTACTTC. The chain joins TRBV18 to TRBJ2-7, with 8 bases lining up with TRBD2. The CDR3 consists of 15 residues. Germline CDR1 and CDR2: KGHSH and LQKENI. J gave up 3 bases and V 3 bases, and 7 bases lay outside the gene matches.

The CDR3: CASSQGTGGGNEQFF. The CDR3, as DNA: TGCGCCAGCAGCCAAGGAACGGGAGGGGGCAATGAGCAGTTCTTC. V and J are TRBV4-3 and TRBJ2-1; 8 bases map to TRBD2. The V gene end was trimmed by 1 base and the J gene end by 6 bases; junction bases not matched to a gene: 5. Germline V gene lookup returns CDR1 LGHNA and CDR2 YSLEER. CDR3 length equals 15 residues.

V usage is TRBV4-2 and J usage is TRBJ2-7, with D perhaps matching TRBD2 (6 bases). The CDR3 contains 14 residues. CDR1 is LGHNA and CDR2 is YNFKEQ in the germline V gene. Between the trimmed V and J ends, which lost 4 bases and 4 bases, there was a span of 14 bases. The CDR3 protein is CASSPPRDLYEQYF. The CDR3 bases are TGTGCCAGCAGCCCCCCCCGGGACTTATACGAGCAGTACTTC.

The chain links TRBV3-1 (or the pseudogene TRBV3-2) to TRBJ2-7; D uncertain. Between the trimmed V and J ends, which lost 1 base and 5 bases, there was a span of 15 bases. Germline CDR1 and CDR2: LGHDT and YNNKEL (reference sequence). This CDR3 contains 15 residues. For the CDR3, the DNA is TGTGCCAGCAGCCAAGGGGTCTCGTCAGCGCACGAGCAGTACTTC. Protein sequence: CASSQGVSSAHEQYF.

The chain employs TRBV6-2 or TRBV6-3 and TRBJ2-2; D gene uncertain. Per germline, CDR1 MNHEY and CDR2 SVGEGT. This CDR3 contains 12 residues. V gave up 5 bases and J gave up 6 bases, with 7 bases separating them. CDR3 DNA: TGTGCCAGCAGTGTCTATTCCGGGGAGCTGTTTTTT. Translating gives CASSVYSGELFF.

This chain uses TRBV6-4 with TRBJ1-2, with D unclear. This CDR3 region has 13 residues. CDR1 MRHNA and CDR2 SNTAGT come from the germline V gene. Trimming pared 4 bases from V and 7 bases from J, leaving 13 bases between. In nucleotides, the CDR3 is TGTGCCAGCAGTGCCTCCCTGGGGAGTGGCTACACCTTC. This sequence encodes CASSASLGSGYTF.